This T cell receptor beta chain was found in a study of blood T cell repertoires in COVID-19. This clone was recorded only once. CDR3 size: 13 residues. Germline values: CDR1 SQVTM, CDR2 ANQGSEA. Trimming left V 7 bases short and J 6 bases short, with 15 bases between. This table comes from immunoSEQ multiplex PCR, and its TCRdb copy is limited to in-frame clones, with some not included. The sample has about 130,000 clones; roughly 81% are singletons. The source is a human donor in a cohort sampled during active COVID-19. The rearrangement uses TRBV29-1 and TRBJ2-2; possible D gene TRBD1, 7 bases. The sequenced sample was peripheral blood. The CDR3 reads CSASQGGAGELFF. The CDR3 DNA sequence: TGCAGCGCCTCCCAGGGGGGCGCCGGGGAGCTGTTTTTT.